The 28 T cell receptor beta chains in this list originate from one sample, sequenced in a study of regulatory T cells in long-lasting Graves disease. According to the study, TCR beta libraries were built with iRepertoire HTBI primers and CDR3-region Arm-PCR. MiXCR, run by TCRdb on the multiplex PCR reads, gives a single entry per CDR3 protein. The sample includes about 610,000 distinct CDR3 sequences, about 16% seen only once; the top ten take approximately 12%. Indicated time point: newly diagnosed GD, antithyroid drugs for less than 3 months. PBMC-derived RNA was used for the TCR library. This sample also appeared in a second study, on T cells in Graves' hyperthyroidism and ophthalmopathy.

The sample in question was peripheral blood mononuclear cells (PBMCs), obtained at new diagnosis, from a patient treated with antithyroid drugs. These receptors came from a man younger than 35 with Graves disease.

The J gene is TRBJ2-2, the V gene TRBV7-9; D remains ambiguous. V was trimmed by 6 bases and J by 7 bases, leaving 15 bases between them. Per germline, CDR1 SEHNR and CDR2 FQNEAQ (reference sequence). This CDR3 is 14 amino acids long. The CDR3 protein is CASRVEPVVGELFF. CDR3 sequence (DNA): TGTGCCAGCAGAGTCGAACCGGTTGTCGGGGAGCTGTTTTTT.

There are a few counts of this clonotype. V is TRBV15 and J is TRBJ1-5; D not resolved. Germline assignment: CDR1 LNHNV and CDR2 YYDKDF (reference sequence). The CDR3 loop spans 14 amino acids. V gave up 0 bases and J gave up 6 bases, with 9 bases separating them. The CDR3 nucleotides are TGTGCCACCAGCAGAGATGAGGACGTTCAGCCCCAGCATTTT. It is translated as CATSRDEDVQPQHF.

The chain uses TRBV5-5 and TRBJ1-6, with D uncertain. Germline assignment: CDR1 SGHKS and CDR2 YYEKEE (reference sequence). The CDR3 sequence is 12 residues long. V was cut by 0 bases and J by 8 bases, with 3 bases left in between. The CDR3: CASSLVYSPLHF. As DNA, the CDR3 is TGTGCCAGCAGCTTGGTATATTCACCCCTCCACTTT.

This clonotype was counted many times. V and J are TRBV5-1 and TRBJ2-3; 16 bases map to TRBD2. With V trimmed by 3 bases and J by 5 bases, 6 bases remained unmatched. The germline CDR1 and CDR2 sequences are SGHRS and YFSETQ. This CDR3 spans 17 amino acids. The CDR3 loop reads CASSWGLAGGPGDTQYF. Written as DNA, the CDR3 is TGCGCCAGCAGCTGGGGACTAGCGGGAGGGCCAGGAGATACGCAGTATTTT.

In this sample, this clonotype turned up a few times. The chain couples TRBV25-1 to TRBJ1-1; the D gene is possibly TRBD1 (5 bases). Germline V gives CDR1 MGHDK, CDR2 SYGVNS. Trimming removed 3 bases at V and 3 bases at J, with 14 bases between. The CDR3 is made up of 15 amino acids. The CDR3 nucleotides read TGTGCCAGCAGTGATTTTCAGGGCCACGACACTGAAGCTTTCTTT. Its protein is CASSDFQGHDTEAFF.

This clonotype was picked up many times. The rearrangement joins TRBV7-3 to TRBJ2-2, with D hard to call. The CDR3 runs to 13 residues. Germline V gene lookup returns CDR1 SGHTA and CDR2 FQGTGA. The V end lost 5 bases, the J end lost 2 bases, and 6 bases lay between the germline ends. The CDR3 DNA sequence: TGTGCCAGCAGCGCAACTAACACCGGGGAGCTGTTTTTT. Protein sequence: CASSATNTGELFF.

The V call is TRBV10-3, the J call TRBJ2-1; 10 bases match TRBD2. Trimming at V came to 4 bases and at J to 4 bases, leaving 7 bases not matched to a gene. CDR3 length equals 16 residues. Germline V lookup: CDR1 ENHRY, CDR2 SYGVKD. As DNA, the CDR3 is TGTGCCATCAGTGGGGGGGGACTAGCGTTATACAATGAGCAGTTCTTC. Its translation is CAISGGGLALYNEQFF.

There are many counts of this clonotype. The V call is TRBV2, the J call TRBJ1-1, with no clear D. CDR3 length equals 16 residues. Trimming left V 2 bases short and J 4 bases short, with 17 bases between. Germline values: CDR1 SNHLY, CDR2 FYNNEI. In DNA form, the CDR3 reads TGTGCCAGCAGTGAATTTAGTGGGAGGGCAAGCACTGAAGCTTTCTTT. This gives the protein CASSEFSGRASTEAFF. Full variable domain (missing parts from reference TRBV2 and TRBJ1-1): EPEVTQTPSHQVTQMGQEVILRCVPISNHLYFYWYRQILGQKVEFLVSFYNNEISEKSEIFDDQFSVERPDGSNFTLKIRSTKLEDSAMYFCASSEFSGRASTEAFFGQGTRLTVV.

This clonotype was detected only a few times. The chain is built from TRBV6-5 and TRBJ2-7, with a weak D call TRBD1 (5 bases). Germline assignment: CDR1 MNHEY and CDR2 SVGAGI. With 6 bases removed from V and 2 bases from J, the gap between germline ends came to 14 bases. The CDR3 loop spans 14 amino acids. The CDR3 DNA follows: TGTGCCAGCAGCTCCTCGACAGAGACCTACGAGCAGTACTTC. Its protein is CASSSSTETYEQYF.

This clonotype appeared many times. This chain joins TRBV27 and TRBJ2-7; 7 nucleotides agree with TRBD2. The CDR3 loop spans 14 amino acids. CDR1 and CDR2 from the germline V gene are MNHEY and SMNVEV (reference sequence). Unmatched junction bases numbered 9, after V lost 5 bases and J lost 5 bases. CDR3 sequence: CASSTSVSSDEQYF. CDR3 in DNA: TGTGCCAGCAGTACTAGCGTTTCTTCAGACGAGCAGTACTTC.

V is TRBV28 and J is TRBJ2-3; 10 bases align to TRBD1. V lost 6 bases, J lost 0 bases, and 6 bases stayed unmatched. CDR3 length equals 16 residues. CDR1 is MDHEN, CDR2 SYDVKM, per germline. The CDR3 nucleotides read TGTGCCAGCAGGACTGACAGGGGGCGAAGCACAGATACGCAGTATTTT. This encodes CASRTDRGRSTDTQYF.

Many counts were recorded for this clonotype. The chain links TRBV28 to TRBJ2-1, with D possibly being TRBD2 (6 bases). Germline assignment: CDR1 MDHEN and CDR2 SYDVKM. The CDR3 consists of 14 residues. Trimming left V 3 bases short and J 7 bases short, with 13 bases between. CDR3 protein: CASSFAGSVNEQFF. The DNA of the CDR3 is TGTGCCAGCAGTTTTGCCGGGAGCGTGAATGAGCAGTTCTTC. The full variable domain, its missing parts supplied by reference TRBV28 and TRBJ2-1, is DVKVTQSSRYLVKRTGEKVFLECVQDMDHENMFWYRQDPGLGLRLIYFSYDVKMKEKGDIPEGYSVSREKKERFSLILESASTNQTSMYLCASSFAGSVNEQFFGPGTRLTVL.

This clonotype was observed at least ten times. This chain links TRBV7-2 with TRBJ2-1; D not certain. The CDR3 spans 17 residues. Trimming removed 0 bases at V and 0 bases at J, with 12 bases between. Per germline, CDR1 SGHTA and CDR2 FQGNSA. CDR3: CASSLAPRYASYNEQFF. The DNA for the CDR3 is TGTGCCAGCAGCTTAGCGCCGCGTTACGCCTCCTACAATGAGCAGTTCTTC.

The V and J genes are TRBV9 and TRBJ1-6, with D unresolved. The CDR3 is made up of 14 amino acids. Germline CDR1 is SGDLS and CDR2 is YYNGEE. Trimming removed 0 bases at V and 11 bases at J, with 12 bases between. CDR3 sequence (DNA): TGTGCCAGCAGCGTAGATCGTGACACCCCACCCCTCCACTTT. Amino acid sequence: CASSVDRDTPPLHF.

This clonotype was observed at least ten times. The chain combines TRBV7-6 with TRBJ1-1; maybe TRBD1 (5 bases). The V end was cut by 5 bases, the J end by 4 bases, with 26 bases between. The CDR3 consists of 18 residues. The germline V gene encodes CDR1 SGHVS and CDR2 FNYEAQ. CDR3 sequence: CASSLRHGGEVRGTEAFF. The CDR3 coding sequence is TGTGCCAGCAGCCTCAGGCACGGGGGGGAAGTGAGAGGCACTGAAGCTTTCTTT.

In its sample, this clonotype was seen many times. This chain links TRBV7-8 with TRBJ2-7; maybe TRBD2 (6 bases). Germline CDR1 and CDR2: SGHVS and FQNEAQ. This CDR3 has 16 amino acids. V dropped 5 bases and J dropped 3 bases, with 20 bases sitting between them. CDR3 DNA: TGTGCCAGCAGCCCTTTCCGACTGGGCGGGAACTACGAGCAGTACTTC. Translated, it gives CASSPFRLGGNYEQYF.

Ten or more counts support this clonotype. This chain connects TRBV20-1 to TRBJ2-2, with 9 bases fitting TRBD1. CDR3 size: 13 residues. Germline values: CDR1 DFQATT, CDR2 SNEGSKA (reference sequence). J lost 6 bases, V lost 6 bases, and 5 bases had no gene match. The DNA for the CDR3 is TGCAGTGCCCCCGGGACAGGGCCCGGGGAGCTGTTTTTT. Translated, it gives CSAPGTGPGELFF.

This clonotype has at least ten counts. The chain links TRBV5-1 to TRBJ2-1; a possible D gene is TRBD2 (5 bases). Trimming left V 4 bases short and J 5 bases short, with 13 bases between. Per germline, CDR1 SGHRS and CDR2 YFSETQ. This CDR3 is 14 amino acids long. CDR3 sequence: CASSVAADHNEQFF. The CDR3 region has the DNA TGCGCCAGCAGCGTCGCAGCGGACCACAATGAGCAGTTCTTC.

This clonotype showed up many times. The CDR3 sequence is CASTSTHSSNYGYTF. The CDR3 DNA sequence: TGTGCCAGCACCTCAACCCACAGCTCTAACTATGGCTACACCTTC. The chain has TRBV6-2 or TRBV6-3 and TRBJ1-2; no reliable D call. Germline V gene lookup returns CDR1 MNHEY and CDR2 SVGEGT. The CDR3 runs to 15 residues. The germline V and J ends were trimmed by 7 bases and 0 bases, with 15 bases remaining between them.

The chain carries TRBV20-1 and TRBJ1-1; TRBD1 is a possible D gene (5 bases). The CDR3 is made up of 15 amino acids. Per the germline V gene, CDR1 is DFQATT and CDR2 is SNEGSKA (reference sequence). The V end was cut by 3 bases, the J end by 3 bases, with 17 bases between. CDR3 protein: CSASGARGFDTEAFF. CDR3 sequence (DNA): TGCAGTGCTAGTGGGGCGCGGGGGTTCGACACTGAAGCTTTCTTT.

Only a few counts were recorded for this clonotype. The CDR3: CASSFHLAGGSGEQYF. CDR3 sequence (DNA): TGTGCCAGCAGCTTTCACCTAGCGGGAGGATCGGGCGAGCAGTACTTC. V is TRBV7-8 and J is TRBJ2-7; TRBD2 aligns across 11 bases. In germline, CDR1 is SGHVS, CDR2 FQNEAQ. CDR3 size: 16 residues. Trimming cost V 3 bases and J 6 bases; bases outside gene matches: 10.

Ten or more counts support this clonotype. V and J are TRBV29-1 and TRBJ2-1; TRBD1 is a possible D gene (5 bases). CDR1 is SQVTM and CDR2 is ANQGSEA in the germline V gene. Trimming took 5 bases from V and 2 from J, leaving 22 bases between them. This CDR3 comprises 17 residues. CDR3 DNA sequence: TGCAGCGTTAGTCGTGGGGCAGCCTCTCGGGCCTACAATGAGCAGTTCTTC. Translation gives CSVSRGAASRAYNEQFF.

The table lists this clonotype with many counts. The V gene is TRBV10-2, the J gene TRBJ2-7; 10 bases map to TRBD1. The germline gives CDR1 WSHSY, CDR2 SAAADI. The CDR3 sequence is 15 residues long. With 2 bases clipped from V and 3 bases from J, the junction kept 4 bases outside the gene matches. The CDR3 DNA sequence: TGCGCCAGCAGTGAGGCGGGACAGGGGAACTACGAGCAGTACTTC. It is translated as CASSEAGQGNYEQYF.

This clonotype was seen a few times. The CDR3 region has the DNA TGTGCCAGCAGCGTAGCATGGTCTGGGGCCAACGTCCTGACTTTC. It translates to CASSVAWSGANVLTF. The V gene is TRBV9, the J gene TRBJ2-6, with unresolved D. Trimming took off 0 bases at V and 1 base at J, with 5 bases between the two ends. Germline lookup yields CDR1 SGDLS and CDR2 YYNGEE. The CDR3 length is 15 residues.

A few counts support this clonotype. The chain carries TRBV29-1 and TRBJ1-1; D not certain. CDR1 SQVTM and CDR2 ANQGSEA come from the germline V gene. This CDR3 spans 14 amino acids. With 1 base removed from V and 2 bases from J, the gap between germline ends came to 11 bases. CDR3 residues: CSVEVVGINTEAFF. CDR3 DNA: TGCAGCGTTGAAGTAGTGGGAATAAACACTGAAGCTTTCTTT.

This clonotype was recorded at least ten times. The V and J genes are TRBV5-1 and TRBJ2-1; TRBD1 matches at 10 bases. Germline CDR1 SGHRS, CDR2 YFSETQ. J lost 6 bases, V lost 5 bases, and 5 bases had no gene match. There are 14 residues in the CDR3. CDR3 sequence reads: CASRGTGEGNEQFF. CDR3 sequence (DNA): TGCGCCAGCAGGGGGACAGGGGAGGGCAATGAGCAGTTCTTC.

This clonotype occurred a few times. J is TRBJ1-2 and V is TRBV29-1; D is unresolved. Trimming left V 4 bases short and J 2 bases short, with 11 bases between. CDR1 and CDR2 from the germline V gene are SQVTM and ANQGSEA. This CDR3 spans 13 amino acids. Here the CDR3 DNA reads TGCAGCGTTGTCACGAACTCGAACTATGGCTACACCTTC. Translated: CSVVTNSNYGYTF.

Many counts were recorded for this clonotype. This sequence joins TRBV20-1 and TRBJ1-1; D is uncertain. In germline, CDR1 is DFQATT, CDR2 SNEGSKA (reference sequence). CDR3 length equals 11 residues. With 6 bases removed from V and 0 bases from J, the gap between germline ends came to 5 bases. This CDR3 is CSARLNTEAFF. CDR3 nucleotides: TGCAGTGCCCGGTTGAACACTGAAGCTTTCTTT.